The clone carrying this T cell receptor beta chain was observed a single time. Its antigen is undetermined. Germline CDR1 MNHEY, CDR2 SVGAGI. The CDR3 extends over 13 amino acids. Trimming cost V 10 bases and J 3 bases; bases outside gene matches: 8. The data were obtained in a study of T cell repertoires in cytomegalovirus infection. Study-level background: CMV epitopes, recently identified HLA-C-restricted and well-studied HLA-B-restricted, were used. Indicated by public TCR beta signatures were CMV infection and matching HLA type.

MiXCR was run by TCRdb on the reads, yielding one entry per CDR3 protein. The data hold around 570,000 distinct CDR3 sequences, with almost 40% observed a single time. Study-level points and caveats: It was HLA-C-restricted CMV-specific TCR beta clonotypes that dominated the response ex vivo.

The gene calls are TRBV6-5 and TRBJ1-2, with 7 bases matching TRBD1. The TCR originated in a human donor in good health (CMV status not recorded). Some clones in this sample may be carry-over from other donors' samples. The specimen comprised cultured PBMCs, sampled from culture after CMV antigen stimulation. The CDR3 DNA is TGTGCCATCCTCCTCGGGACAGACTATGGCTACACCTTC. It codes for CAILLGTDYGYTF.